This T cell receptor (beta chain) stems from a study of T-cell memory formation after mild COVID-19. This clonotype was seen just once. MiXCR was run by TCRdb on the 5' RACE reads, yielding one entry per CDR3 protein. The sample carries fewer than 60,000 distinct CDR3 sequences, about 28% recorded once. This CDR3 has 16 residues. Trimming cost V 6 bases and J 2 bases; bases outside gene matches: 9. The germline V gene encodes CDR1 MNHEY and CDR2 SMNVEV (reference sequence). The sample consisted of PBMCs or a T cell subset sorted from them (not recorded which). This TCR derives from a man between 18 and 29 years old who had mild COVID-19 (a few samples of this study predate the infection). Cell type and time point are not known. This chain links TRBV27 with TRBJ2-1, with TRBD2 identical over 8 bases. Here the CDR3 DNA reads TGTGCCAGCAGCCCGGACAGCGGGGGTCCCTACAATGAGCAGTTCTTC. This codes for CASSPDSGGPYNEQFF.